The rows below give T cell receptor beta chains drawn from one sample of a study of T cell clones after liver transplantation. Assay: immunoSEQ multiplex PCR; the TCRdb copy retains only in-frame clones and omits some. The data hold over 15,000 clones, with roughly 88% observed a single time. The specimen comprised CD8+ T cells from blood, sampled before liver transplant. These receptors all come from a human donor who received a liver transplant. CDR3s include the opening cysteine and the closing phenylalanine or tryptophan. The D gene is left open where the match is weak.

cdr3_nt: TGTGCCAGCAGCTTCCGGACAGGGGACCCCTACGAGCAGTACTTC
cdr3_aa: CASSFRTGDPYEQYF
cdr3_length: 15
v_call: TRBV9
d_call: TRBD1
j_call: TRBJ2-7

cdr3_nt: TGTGCCAGCAGTTTCATAGGGGGCCAGTTCCACGAGCAGTACTTC
cdr3_aa: CASSFIGGQFHEQYF
cdr3_length: 15
v_call: TRBV27
d_call: TRBD1
j_call: TRBJ2-7

cdr3_nt: TGTGCCAGCAGTTTCCCCCAGGACAGGAGCTATGGCTACACCTTC
cdr3_aa: CASSFPQDRSYGYTF
cdr3_length: 15
v_call: TRBV28
d_call: TRBD1
j_call: TRBJ1-2

cdr3_nt: TGTGCCAGCAGTTTATCAGGGGCACACTATGGCTACACCTTC
cdr3_aa: CASSLSGAHYGYTF
cdr3_length: 14
v_call: TRBV27
d_call: NA
j_call: TRBJ1-2

cdr3_nt: TGTGCCAGCAGTTACCCCGCCAGGGCTGAAGCTTTCTTT
cdr3_aa: CASSYPARAEAFF
cdr3_length: 13
v_call: TRBV6-6
d_call: NA
j_call: TRBJ1-1

cdr3_nt: TGTGTCAGCAGTTTGCTTGGGGCCGACACTGAAGCTTTCTTT
cdr3_aa: CVSSLLGADTEAFF
cdr3_length: 14
v_call: TRBV27
d_call: NA
j_call: TRBJ1-1

cdr3_nt: TGCGCCAGCAGCCTCTACAATGAGCAGTTCTTC
cdr3_aa: CASSLYNEQFF
cdr3_length: 11
v_call: TRBV4-3
d_call: NA
j_call: TRBJ2-1

cdr3_nt: TGTGCCAGCAGCACGCCCCCGGGACAGGGACCCGGGGAGCTGTTTTTT
cdr3_aa: CASSTPPGQGPGELFF
cdr3_length: 16
v_call: TRBV28
d_call: TRBD1
j_call: TRBJ2-2

cdr3_nt: TGTGCCAGCAGCAAACCTTTCAGTGAGCAGTTCTTC
cdr3_aa: CASSKPFSEQFF
cdr3_length: 12
v_call: TRBV11-3
d_call: NA
j_call: TRBJ2-1

cdr3_nt: TGTGCCAGCAGCTTAGCGGGGAGCTCCTACAATGAGCAGTTCTTC
cdr3_aa: CASSLAGSSYNEQFF
cdr3_length: 15
v_call: TRBV11-1
d_call: NA
j_call: TRBJ2-1

cdr3_nt: TGTGCCAGCAGTCCCATGAAATGGACAGGGGAAAGTGAAAAACTGTTTTTT
cdr3_aa: CASSPMKWTGESEKLFF
cdr3_length: 17
v_call: TRBV28
d_call: TRBD1
j_call: TRBJ1-4

cdr3_nt: TGTGCCAGCAGCGACGGGGGTCCCTATGGCTACACCTTC
cdr3_aa: CASSDGGPYGYTF
cdr3_length: 13
v_call: TRBV5-1
d_call: NA
j_call: TRBJ1-2